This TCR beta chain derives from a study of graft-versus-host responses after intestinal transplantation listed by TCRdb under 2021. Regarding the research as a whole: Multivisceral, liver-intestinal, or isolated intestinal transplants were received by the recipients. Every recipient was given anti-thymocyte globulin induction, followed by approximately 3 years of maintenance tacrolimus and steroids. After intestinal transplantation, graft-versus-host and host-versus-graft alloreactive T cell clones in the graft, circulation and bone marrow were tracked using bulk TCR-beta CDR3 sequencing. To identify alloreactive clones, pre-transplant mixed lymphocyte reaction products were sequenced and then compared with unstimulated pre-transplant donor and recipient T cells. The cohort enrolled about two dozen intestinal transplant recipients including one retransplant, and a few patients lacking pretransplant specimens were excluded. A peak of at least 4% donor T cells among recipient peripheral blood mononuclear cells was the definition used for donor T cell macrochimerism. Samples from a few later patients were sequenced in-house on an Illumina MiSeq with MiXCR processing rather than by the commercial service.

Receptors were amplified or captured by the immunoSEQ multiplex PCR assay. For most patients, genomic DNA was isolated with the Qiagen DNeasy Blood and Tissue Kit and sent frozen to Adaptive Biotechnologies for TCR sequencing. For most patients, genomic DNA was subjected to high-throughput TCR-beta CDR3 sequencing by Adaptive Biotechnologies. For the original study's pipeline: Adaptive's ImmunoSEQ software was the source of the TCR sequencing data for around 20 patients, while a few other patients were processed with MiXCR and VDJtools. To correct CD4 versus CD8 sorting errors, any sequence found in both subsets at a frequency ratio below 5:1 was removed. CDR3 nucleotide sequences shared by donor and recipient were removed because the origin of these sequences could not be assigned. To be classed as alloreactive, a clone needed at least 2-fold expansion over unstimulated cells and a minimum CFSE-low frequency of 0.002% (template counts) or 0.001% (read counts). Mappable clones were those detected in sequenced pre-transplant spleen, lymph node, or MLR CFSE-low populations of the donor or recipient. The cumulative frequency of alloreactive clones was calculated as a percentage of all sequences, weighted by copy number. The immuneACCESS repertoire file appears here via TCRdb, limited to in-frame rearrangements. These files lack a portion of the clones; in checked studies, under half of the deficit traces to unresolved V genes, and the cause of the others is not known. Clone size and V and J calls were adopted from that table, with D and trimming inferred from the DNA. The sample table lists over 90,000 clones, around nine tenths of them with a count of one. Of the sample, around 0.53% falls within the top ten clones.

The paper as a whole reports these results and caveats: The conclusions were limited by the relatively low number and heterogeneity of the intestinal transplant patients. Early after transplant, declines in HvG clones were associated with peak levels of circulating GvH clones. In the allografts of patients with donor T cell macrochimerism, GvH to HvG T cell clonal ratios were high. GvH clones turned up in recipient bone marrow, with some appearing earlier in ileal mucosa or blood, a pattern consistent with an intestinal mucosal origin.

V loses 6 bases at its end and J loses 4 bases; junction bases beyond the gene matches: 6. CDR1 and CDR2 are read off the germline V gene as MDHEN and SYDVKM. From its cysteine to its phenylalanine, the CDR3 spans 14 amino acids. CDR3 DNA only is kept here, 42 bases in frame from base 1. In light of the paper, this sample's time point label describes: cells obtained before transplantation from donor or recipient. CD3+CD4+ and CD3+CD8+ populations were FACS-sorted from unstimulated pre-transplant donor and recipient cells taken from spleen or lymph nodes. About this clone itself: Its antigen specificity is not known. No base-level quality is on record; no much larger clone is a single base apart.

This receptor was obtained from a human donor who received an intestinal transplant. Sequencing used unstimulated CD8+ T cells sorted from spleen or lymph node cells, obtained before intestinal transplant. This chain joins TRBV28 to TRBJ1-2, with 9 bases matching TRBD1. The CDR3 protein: CASRPTQGAYGYTF. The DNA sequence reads TGTGCCAGCAGACCCACACAGGGGGCCTATGGCTACACCTTC.